Listed below are T cell receptor beta chains from one sample, sequenced in a study of blood T cell repertoires in COVID-19. Sequencing was performed with immunoSEQ multiplex PCR; in TCRdb, only in-frame clones are kept and a portion is missing. This sample yields some 150,000 clones, of which around 81% are seen a single time; under 4.5% belongs to the top ten. Sequencing was carried out using peripheral blood. The receptors here all came from a woman aged 55-70 years with acute or convalescent COVID-19. The CDR3 runs from the conserved cysteine through the conserved F or W. The D gene is left open where the match is weak. Only part of the rows carry a size: once, few, many, or a class if the clone is expanded.

TGTGCCAGCAGTTACGTGGGAGCCCAAGAGACCCAGTACTTC	CASSYVGAQETQYF	TRBV6-2/TRBV6-3	.	TRBJ2-5	once
TGTGCCAGCAGTAGCCGATTAGCCGATGAGCAGTTCTTC	CASSSRLADEQFF	TRBV6-5	.	TRBJ2-1	.
TGTGCCAGCAGAGCCGGGACAGTCGGCACAGATACGCAGTATTTT	CASRAGTVGTDTQYF	TRBV6-5	TRBD1	TRBJ2-3	once
TGTGCCATCAGTGAGGACACAGGGAAGCAGTTCTTC	CAISEDTGKQFF	TRBV10-3	.	TRBJ2-1	.
TGTGCCAGCAGCGTAGAGCAGGGGGCGAACAATGAGCAGTTCTTC	CASSVEQGANNEQFF	TRBV9	TRBD1	TRBJ2-1	.
TGTGCCTGGAGCGGGGGAGGAGGGACAGGGAAAGGCTACACCTTC	CAWSGGGGTGKGYTF	TRBV30	TRBD1	TRBJ1-2	.
TGTGCCAGCGGGGACAGGGGTGAAGCTTTCTTT	CASGDRGEAFF	TRBV12-3/TRBV12-4	TRBD1	TRBJ1-1	.
TGTGCCAGCAGCTACACAGGGGGTTCAGTTTTTTTGGATACGCAGTATTTT	CASSYTGGSVFLDTQYF	TRBV27	TRBD1	TRBJ2-3	.
TGTGCCAGCAGCCCGACGGGGACTAGCGGGGGGCTTGACACCGGGGAGCTGTTTTTT	CASSPTGTSGGLDTGELFF	TRBV7-3	TRBD2	TRBJ2-2	.
TGTGCCAGCAGCCCAGTTCCAGCGGGAGGGCCTCTAGAGACCCAGTACTTC	CASSPVPAGGPLETQYF	TRBV7-8	TRBD2	TRBJ2-5	.
TGTGCCAGCAGCTTAGACAGGGGAGGCAATCAGCCCCAGCATTTT	CASSLDRGGNQPQHF	TRBV7-9	TRBD1	TRBJ1-5	.
TGTGCCAGCAGCTTAGATGAACAGGCTTCACCCCTCCACTTT	CASSLDEQASPLHF	TRBV11-2	.	TRBJ1-6	.
TGTGCCAGCAGCGCCGCCGCGGAGCTGGGCTACACCTTC	CASSAAAELGYTF	TRBV9	.	TRBJ1-2	few
TGTGCCAGCTCACCGACTCAGGGATACGAGCAGTACTTC	CASSPTQGYEQYF	TRBV18	.	TRBJ2-7	.
TGTGCCAGCAGCTTTGACAGGGAAGAGCAGTTCTTC	CASSFDREEQFF	TRBV5-8	TRBD1	TRBJ2-1	.
TGTGCCATCAGTGTGCTCCCGGGACAGGGAAGCAATGAGCAGTTCTTC	CAISVLPGQGSNEQFF	TRBV10-3	TRBD1	TRBJ2-1	once
TGTGCCAGCAGTGGCGCACAGGGAGGGCTAAATTCACCCCTCCACTTT	CASSGAQGGLNSPLHF	TRBV28	.	TRBJ1-6	.
TGTGCCAGCAGTTTAGGGGGCTGGAACATTCAGTACTTC	CASSLGGWNIQYF	TRBV2	TRBD1	TRBJ2-4	.
TGTGCCAGCAGTTACCCATTGGAGCGGGAGCCCTCTTACGAGCAGTACTTC	CASSYPLEREPSYEQYF	TRBV6-2/TRBV6-3	TRBD2	TRBJ2-7	.
TGTGCCAGCAGCTTGGGCCCCCCTAGCGGTTCTAGCACAGATACGCAGTATTTT	CASSLGPPSGSSTDTQYF	TRBV5-6	TRBD2	TRBJ2-3	.
TGTGCCAGCAGCCTGACATTTCCTGAAGCTTTCTTT	CASSLTFPEAFF	TRBV7-9	.	TRBJ1-1	.
TGTGCCACAACAAGTGGGAGCTCTGGAAACACCATATATTTT	CATTSGSSGNTIYF	TRBV19	.	TRBJ1-3	once
TGTGCCAGCAGTTTTCTATACGGGAGTATTCCAAGGCGCTACGAGCAGTACTTC	CASSFLYGSIPRRYEQYF	TRBV27	.	TRBJ2-7	.
TGCGCCAGCAGCTCCTCCGACTCCACAGATACGCAGTATTTT	CASSSSDSTDTQYF	TRBV5-1	.	TRBJ2-3	.
TGTGCCAGCAGCCCCTTCCCGGGAGAGGAGGAGCAGTACTTC	CASSPFPGEEEQYF	TRBV11-3	.	TRBJ2-7	.
TGTGCCAGTAGTATAACCCGAGGGGACAGGGGGCGAAATAACTATGGCTACACCTTC	CASSITRGDRGRNNYGYTF	TRBV19	TRBD1	TRBJ1-2	once